The 18 T cell receptor beta chains listed next were all sequenced from one sample in a study of blood T cell repertoires in COVID-19. The repertoire was sequenced with immunoSEQ multiplex PCR; TCRdb's copy has only in-frame clones and lacks some. The sample records around 200,000 clones, approximately 86% being singletons. Source material: peripheral blood. The receptors derive from a woman older than 75 with acute or convalescent COVID-19.

This clone was observed a handful of times. The rearrangement joins TRBV3-1 (or the pseudogene TRBV3-2) to TRBJ1-5; tentatively, D is TRBD1 (6 bases). V lost 6 bases to trimming and J lost 2 bases, with 11 bases between them. CDR1 is LGHDT, CDR2 YNNKEL, per germline (reference sequence). This CDR3 is 14 amino acids long. Written as DNA, the CDR3 is TGTGCCAGCAGTCCAGGGGCGGGCAATCAGCCCCAGCATTTT. The encoded protein is CASSPGAGNQPQHF.

The chain has TRBV5-5 and TRBJ1-1, with D possibly matching TRBD1 (5 bases). The CDR3 spans 13 residues. Germline CDR1 SGHKS, CDR2 YYEKEE (reference sequence). Trimming took off 9 bases at V and 2 bases at J, with 14 bases between the two ends. CDR3 protein: CATGFRVNTEAFF. The CDR3 DNA reads as TGTGCCACCGGCTTCAGGGTAAACACTGAAGCTTTCTTT.

V and J are TRBV27 and TRBJ1-2, with 8 bases lining up with TRBD1. CDR1 is MNHEY and CDR2 is SMNVEV in the germline V gene (reference sequence). The junction had 4 bases not matched to a gene; V was cut back by 5 bases and J by 5 bases. The CDR3 spans 13 residues. In DNA, the CDR3 is TGTGCCAGCAGTCTGACAGGGGTGTATGGCTACACCTTC. Amino acids: CASSLTGVYGYTF.

This clone showed up just a few times. This sample includes further DNA sequences coding for the same CDR3. This chain joins TRBV18 and TRBJ2-3, with 8 positions matching TRBD1. In germline, CDR1 is KGHSH, CDR2 LQKENI. Unmatched junction bases numbered 6, after V lost 3 bases and J lost 1 base. This CDR3 is built from 16 residues. The CDR3 sequence is CASSPPKGQGTDTQYF. CDR3 nucleotides: TGTGCCAGCTCACCCCCCAAGGGACAGGGCACAGATACGCAGTATTTT.

The chain combines TRBV21-1 with TRBJ1-2; the table's D gene call, TRBD1, was not cross checked with the DNA. TRBV21-1 is noted as a pseudogene. This CDR3 has 19 residues. The CDR3: CASSKGGMKQAQADYGYTF. The CDR3 DNA follows: TGTGCCAGCAGCAAAGGGGGAATGAAACAGGCCCAGGCGGACTATGGCTACACCTTC.

The chain combines TRBV6-5 with TRBJ2-2, with 11 bases matching TRBD2. Germline values: CDR1 MNHEY, CDR2 SVGAGI. Germline trimming cut 4 bases from V and 6 bases from J; bases unmatched to any gene: 7. The CDR3 loop spans 16 amino acids. The CDR3 is CASSWLAGGPSGELFF. The CDR3 coding sequence is TGTGCCAGCAGTTGGTTAGCGGGAGGGCCGTCCGGGGAGCTGTTTTTT.

This chain links TRBV6-1 with TRBJ2-3; D is perhaps TRBD2 (5 bases). From germline, CDR1 is MNHNS and CDR2 SASEGT. Trimming removed 3 bases at V and 6 bases at J, with 10 bases between. CDR3 size: 13 residues. The CDR3 region has the DNA TGTGCCAGCAGTGAGAGGCGGGCGGATACGCAGTATTTT. Encoded protein: CASSERRADTQYF.

This chain uses TRBV5-1 with TRBJ2-3, with 9 bases aligning to TRBD2. After removal of 2 bases from V and 0 bases from J, the junction contained 7 bases not matched to a gene. Germline loops: CDR1 SGHRS, CDR2 YFSETQ. The CDR3 runs 17 residues. The CDR3 DNA reads TGCGCCAGCAGCTTCTCCGCCGGGACTAGCAGCACAGATACGCAGTATTTT. Translating gives CASSFSAGTSSTDTQYF.

The chain carries TRBV11-3 and TRBJ1-1; D gene uncertain. This CDR3 is built from 13 residues. The V end was cut by 5 bases, the J end by 3 bases, with 10 bases between. The germline gives CDR1 SGHNT, CDR2 YENEEA. The CDR3 region is CASSPSGDTEAFF. CDR3 DNA sequence: TGTGCCAGCAGCCCCAGCGGGGACACTGAAGCTTTCTTT.

CDR3 in amino acids: CAWGSGNTGELFF. The CDR3, as DNA: TGTGCCTGGGGTAGCGGAAACACCGGGGAGCTGTTTTTT. J is TRBJ2-2 and V is TRBV30; tentative D call: TRBD2 (6 bases). The CDR3 runs 13 residues. Germline CDR1 GTSNPN, CDR2 SVGIG (reference sequence). V lost 5 bases to trimming and J lost 2 bases, with 9 bases between them.

This clone was counted a single time. V usage is TRBV4-1 and J usage is TRBJ1-2; D is unresolved. V lost 0 bases, J lost 3 bases, and 11 bases lay in between. Germline V CDR1 and CDR2: MGHRA, YSYEKL. CDR3 size: 15 residues. CDR3 nucleotides: TGCGCCAGCAGCCAAGATATAACAGATTACTATGGCTACACCTTC. It codes for CASSQDITDYYGYTF.

The chain links TRBV11-3 to TRBJ2-7; 9 positions match TRBD2. The CDR3 contains 15 residues. Unmatched junction bases numbered 5, after V lost 1 base and J lost 4 bases. CDR1 SGHNT and CDR2 YENEEA come from the germline V gene. CDR3 sequence reads: CASSLGGSGSYEQYF. The CDR3 DNA reads TGTGCCAGCAGCTTAGGTGGTAGCGGGAGTTACGAGCAGTACTTC.

This clone was detected only once. This chain uses TRBV6-5 with TRBJ1-3; D is undetermined. Germline V gene lookup returns CDR1 MNHEY and CDR2 SVGAGI. V lost 10 bases to trimming and J lost 0 bases, with 16 bases between them. The CDR3 spans 15 residues. CDR3 in DNA: TGTGCCATTAGACTGCACCTCGCCTCTGGAAACACCATATATTTT. Amino acids: CAIRLHLASGNTIYF.

The CDR3 region is CASSLFSGGAGTDTQYF. CDR3 DNA sequence: TGTGCCAGCAGCCTATTTAGCGGGGGGGCAGGGACAGATACGCAGTATTTT. This chain uses TRBV3-1 (or the pseudogene TRBV3-2) with TRBJ2-3, with TRBD2 matching over 11 bases. The length of the CDR3 is 17 residues. Trimming cost V 4 bases and J 3 bases; bases outside gene matches: 9. Per the germline V gene, CDR1 is LGHDT and CDR2 is YNNKEL (reference sequence).

This clone came up a few times. The genes are TRBV2 and TRBJ2-7, with TRBD1 matching 7 bases. Germline CDR1 SNHLY, CDR2 FYNNEI. Trimming cost V 4 bases and J 0 bases; bases outside gene matches: 6. There are 15 residues in the CDR3. This chain's CDR3 is CASSGVGTDSYEQYF. The DNA of the CDR3 is TGTGCCAGCAGTGGGGTCGGGACAGACTCCTACGAGCAGTACTTC.

J is TRBJ2-1 and V is TRBV18; 7 nucleotides line up with TRBD2. Germline V gene lookup returns CDR1 KGHSH and CDR2 LQKENI. J lost 0 bases, V lost 5 bases, and 7 bases had no gene match. The CDR3 contains 16 residues. CDR3 amino acids: CASSGERGPSYNEQFF. The CDR3 nucleotides are TGTGCCAGCTCAGGTGAGCGGGGCCCCTCCTACAATGAGCAGTTCTTC. The complete variable domain, with remaining parts taken from reference TRBV18 and TRBJ2-1, reads NAGVMQNPRHLVRRRGQEARLRCSPMKGHSHVYWYRQLPEEGLKFMVYLQKENIIDESGMPKERFSAEFPKEGPSILRIQQVVRGDSAAYFCASSGERGPSYNEQFFGPGTRLTVL.

The chain employs TRBV19 and TRBJ2-7, with 7 positions matching TRBD2. This CDR3 is 12 amino acids long. The V segment lost 6 bases and the J segment 3 bases; nucleotides outside the gene matches: 2. The V gene's germline CDR1 is LNHDA and CDR2 SQIVND (reference sequence). CDR3 nucleotides: TGTGCCAGTAGCTCGGGGGGCTACGAGCAGTACTTC. Protein product: CASSSGGYEQYF.

The chain employs TRBV2 and TRBJ1-3; 9 nucleotides agree with TRBD1. V dropped 4 bases and J dropped 9; count of bases not matched to a gene: 4. CDR1 is SNHLY, CDR2 FYNNEI, per germline. This CDR3 comprises 13 residues. The CDR3 region is CASSGWTGVTIYF. The CDR3 DNA sequence: TGTGCCAGCAGTGGCTGGACAGGGGTCACCATATATTTT.